Presented here are 30 T cell receptor beta chains from one specimen sequenced in a study of T cell repertoires in ileal Crohn's disease (dated 2019 in TCRdb). The library was obtained by the immunoSEQ multiplex PCR assay. The clones in this table, taken by TCRdb from immuneACCESS, are in-frame only. Not every clone is retained; where verified, under half of the shortfall comes from an unresolved V gene, and the cause of the rest is unknown. The sample table contains some 11,000 clones; only one count was recorded for roughly 72% of them. The ten biggest clones cover roughly 4.3% of the sample. Material: ileal tissue. All receptors derive from an adult with Crohn's disease.

This sequence joins TRBV6-1 and TRBJ1-2; TRBD1 might be the D (5 bases). This CDR3 has 14 amino acids. V shed 4 bases and J shed 0 bases, with 9 bases lying between them. Looked up from germline, CDR1 is MNHNS and CDR2 is SASEGT. CDR3: CASSGVTANYGYTF. DNA of the CDR3: TGTGCCAGCAGTGGGGTGACAGCTAACTATGGCTACACCTTC.

The chain employs TRBV2 and TRBJ1-6; possibly TRBD1 for D (6 bases). The CDR3 length is 13 residues. The V end lost 7 bases, the J end lost 10 bases, and 14 bases lay between the germline ends. Germline-derived CDR1 and CDR2 are SNHLY and FYNNEI. The CDR3 is CASKQQGWSPLHF. The CDR3 DNA reads as TGTGCCAGCAAACAACAGGGTTGGTCACCCCTCCACTTT.

The V gene is TRBV5-6, the J gene TRBJ1-2, with 7 bases that match TRBD1. With 5 bases clipped from V and 7 bases from J, the junction kept 17 bases outside the gene matches. Germline V gene data show CDR1 as SGHDT and CDR2 as YYEEEE. The CDR3 is made up of 16 amino acids. DNA of the CDR3: TGTGCCAGCAGACTAACAGGGGTTCTGGATCTAAGTGGCTACACCTTC. It specifies CASRLTGVLDLSGYTF.

The J gene is TRBJ1-1, the V gene TRBV10-1; 10 nucleotides line up with TRBD1. CDR3 length equals 14 residues. Per germline, CDR1 WNHNN and CDR2 SYGVQD (reference sequence). With 5 bases clipped from V and 5 bases from J, the junction kept 5 bases outside the gene matches. The CDR3 coding sequence is TGCGCCAGCAGTTGGGACAGGGGTACGACTGAAGCTTTCTTT. Its protein product is CASSWDRGTTEAFF.

The J gene is TRBJ1-1, the V gene TRBV30; 7 bases align to TRBD1. After removal of 5 bases from V and 3 bases from J, the junction contained 9 bases not matched to a gene. Germline lookup yields CDR1 GTSNPN and CDR2 SVGIG (reference sequence). CDR3 length: 14 residues. The CDR3 DNA reads TGTGCCTGGGGTTACAGGGGATTATACACTGAAGCTTTCTTT. Amino acids: CAWGYRGLYTEAFF.

V gene TRBV6-6 combines with J gene TRBJ1-3; D perhaps matches TRBD1 (5 bases). Germline V lookup: CDR1 MNHNY, CDR2 SVGAGI (reference sequence). This CDR3 is 15 amino acids long. Trimming stripped 7 bases from V and 0 bases from J, with 13 bases between. The CDR3 region has the DNA TGTGCCAGCACCGGGACTTTGAGCTCTGGAAACACCATATATTTT. It specifies CASTGTLSSGNTIYF.

This clone was detected only once. The chain combines TRBV10-3 with TRBJ2-7, with D possibly matching TRBD1 (5 bases). The length of the CDR3 is 14 residues. In germline, CDR1 is ENHRY, CDR2 SYGVKD. The ends were cut back, 2 bases at V and 3 bases at J, with 11 bases in the middle. CDR3 nucleotide sequence: TGTGCCATCAGTGAGGACAGAGTAGGCTACGAGCAGTACTTC. Protein sequence: CAISEDRVGYEQYF.

This clone was seen just once. V usage is TRBV30 and J usage is TRBJ1-1, with 10 bases that match TRBD1. The V gene end was trimmed by 2 bases and the J gene end by 7 bases; junction bases not matched to a gene: 10. The CDR3 is made up of 15 amino acids. Germline V CDR1 and CDR2: GTSNPN, SVGIG (reference sequence). CDR3 bases: TGTGCCTGGAGTTTTTCCCGGGACAGGGGAGTTGAAGCTTTCTTT. This encodes CAWSFSRDRGVEAFF.

The chain is built from TRBV2 and TRBJ2-7; possible D gene TRBD1, 5 bases. The V end lost 6 bases, the J end lost 5 bases, and 11 bases lay between the germline ends. The CDR3 totals 12 residues. Germline assignment: CDR1 SNHLY and CDR2 FYNNEI. CDR3 amino acids: CASRGRLDEQYF. As DNA, the CDR3 is TGTGCCAGCAGGGGGCGGCTAGACGAGCAGTACTTC. The entire variable domain, with the rest obtained from reference TRBV2 and TRBJ2-7, is as follows: EPEVTQTPSHQVTQMGQEVILRCVPISNHLYFYWYRQILGQKVEFLVSFYNNEISEKSEIFDDQFSVERPDGSNFTLKIRSTKLEDSAMYFCASRGRLDEQYFGPGTRLTVT.

In its sample, this clone was seen a few times. The rearrangement joins TRBV10-1 to TRBJ1-5, with D perhaps TRBD1 (6 bases). CDR1 and CDR2 from the germline V gene are WNHNN and SYGVQD (reference sequence). CDR3 length equals 13 residues. V gave up 3 bases and J gave up 6 bases, with 9 bases separating them. CDR3 loop: CASSEQGVQPQHF. In DNA, the CDR3 is TGCGCCAGCAGTGAACAGGGTGTTCAGCCCCAGCATTTT.

This clone was counted a few times. The chain recombines TRBV6-4 with TRBJ2-3; 9 positions agree with TRBD1. Trimming took 6 bases from V and 3 from J; bases not matched to a gene: 4. Germline V gene lookup returns CDR1 MRHNA and CDR2 SNTAGT. The CDR3 length is 14 residues. In DNA form, the CDR3 reads TGTGCCAGCAGCGACGGGACAGGGACAGATACGCAGTATTTT. This codes for CASSDGTGTDTQYF.

The chain combines TRBV19 with TRBJ2-2; 8 positions agree with TRBD1. With V trimmed by 5 bases and J by 5 bases, 10 bases remained unmatched. Germline CDR1 LNHDA, CDR2 SQIVND (reference sequence). The CDR3 has 16 residues. The CDR3 nucleotides are TGTGCCAGTAGTGGAGACAGGGGAGTAAGGACCGGGGAGCTGTTTTTT. Translated, it gives CASSGDRGVRTGELFF.

The chain links TRBV23-1 to TRBJ1-2, with D uncertain. TRBV23-1 is filed as an ORF, its function uncertain. V was trimmed by 0 bases and J by 1 base, leaving 6 bases between them. The CDR3 extends over 14 amino acids. The CDR3: CASSQSSNNYGYTF. CDR3 sequence (DNA): TGCGCCAGCAGTCAATCGTCCAATAACTATGGCTACACCTTC.

The rearrangement uses TRBV2 and TRBJ1-5; weak D call: TRBD1 (5 bases). CDR1 SNHLY and CDR2 FYNNEI come from the germline V gene. V lost 6 bases, J lost 6 bases, and 21 bases lay in between. The length of the CDR3 is 16 residues. The CDR3 coding sequence is TGTGCCAGCAGGAGGGGAGGAGGGGCGGAGGGTCAGCCCCAGCATTTT. Its protein product is CASRRGGGAEGQPQHF.

This CDR3 is CASRFGTARQETQYF. The CDR3 DNA reads as TGCGCCAGCAGGTTCGGGACAGCCAGACAAGAGACCCAGTACTTC. This rearrangement joins TRBV5-1 to TRBJ2-5, with TRBD1 matching 7 bases. With 5 bases clipped from V and 2 bases from J, the junction kept 9 bases outside the gene matches. The V gene's germline CDR1 is SGHRS and CDR2 YFSETQ. The CDR3 length is 15 residues.

The V call is TRBV5-1, the J call TRBJ1-6; 7 positions match TRBD1. The CDR3 sequence is 15 residues long. V shed 2 bases, J shed 11 bases, and the junction held 10 bases outside the gene matches. Germline CDR1 and CDR2: SGHRS and YFSETQ. CDR3 amino acids: CASSFGAGGGPPLHF. The DNA of the CDR3 is TGCGCCAGCAGCTTCGGTGCAGGGGGTGGGCCACCCCTCCACTTT. Full variable domain (outside the CDR3, taken from reference TRBV5-1 and TRBJ1-6): KAGVTQTPRYLIKTRGQQVTLSCSPISGHRSVSWYQQTPGQGLQFLFEYFSETQRNKGNFPGRFSGRQFSNSRSEMNVSTLELGDSALYLCASSFGAGGGPPLHFGNGTRLTVT.

The rearrangement links TRBV7-9 to TRBJ2-3; 9 bases are a match to TRBD2. V shed 10 bases and J 4 bases; nucleotides not matched to a gene: 15. This CDR3 contains 16 residues. Germline CDR1 is SEHNR and CDR2 is FQNEAQ (reference sequence). CDR3 residues: CATPEAGGIRADTQYF. CDR3 coding DNA: TGTGCCACGCCGGAGGCGGGAGGGATCAGGGCAGATACGCAGTATTTT.

The sample holds a few counts of this clone. This sequence joins TRBV28 and TRBJ1-2; TRBD1 is a possible D gene (6 bases). Per the germline V gene, CDR1 is MDHEN and CDR2 is SYDVKM. CDR3 size: 12 residues. Trimming pared 5 bases from V and 8 bases from J, leaving 12 bases between. The CDR3 region is CASSATGLGYTF. CDR3 nucleotides: TGTGCCAGCAGTGCAACAGGGCTAGGCTACACCTTC.

There are a few counts of this clone. The chain is built from TRBV9 and TRBJ2-2, with TRBD1 matching over 9 bases. V dropped 0 bases and J dropped 7; count of bases not matched to a gene: 4. The CDR3 extends over 15 amino acids. Germline assignment: CDR1 SGDLS and CDR2 YYNGEE. The CDR3 sequence is CASSVVDRGIGELFF. CDR3 in DNA: TGTGCCAGCAGCGTAGTAGACAGGGGGATCGGGGAGCTGTTTTTT.

In its sample, this clone was seen a few times. The rearrangement links TRBV30 to TRBJ1-5, with no clear D. Germline V gene data show CDR1 as GTSNPN and CDR2 as SVGIG (reference sequence). CDR3 size: 16 residues. V lost 3 bases to trimming and J lost 2 bases, with 17 bases between them. This CDR3 reads CAWSAVPSGGNQPQHF. The CDR3 bases are TGTGCCTGGAGCGCGGTCCCGAGTGGTGGCAATCAGCCCCAGCATTTT.

The chain employs TRBV5-5 and TRBJ1-1; D not resolved. Trimming cost V 5 bases and J 6 bases, with 17 bases left between them. There are 14 residues in the CDR3. CDR1 is SGHKS and CDR2 is YYEKEE in the germline V gene (reference sequence). CDR3 sequence reads: CASRAGVQRPEAFF. CDR3 bases: TGTGCCAGCAGGGCTGGCGTGCAGCGGCCTGAAGCTTTCTTT.

This clone was picked up a small number of times. The chain employs TRBV10-3 and TRBJ1-3, with a possible D match to TRBD1 (6 bases). The germline V and J ends were trimmed by 3 bases and 4 bases, with 13 bases remaining between them. The CDR3 has 15 amino acids. The germline V gene encodes CDR1 ENHRY and CDR2 SYGVKD. The CDR3 protein is CAISDDRLMGNTIYF. The CDR3 nucleotides are TGTGCCATCAGTGACGACAGGTTAATGGGAAACACCATATATTTT.

The chain joins TRBV29-1 to TRBJ2-1; 8 bases are a match to TRBD1. The CDR3 runs to 15 residues. Germline CDR1 is SQVTM and CDR2 is ANQGSEA. J was trimmed by 9 bases and V by 3 bases; bases with no gene match: 13. CDR3: CSVEYPGGYVVEQFF. The CDR3 nucleotides read TGCAGCGTTGAGTACCCAGGGGGCTACGTTGTTGAGCAGTTCTTC.

The gene calls are TRBV2 and TRBJ2-1, with 12 bases matching TRBD2. CDR3 size: 15 residues. Trimming cost V 1 base and J 7 bases; bases outside gene matches: 2. Germline V CDR1 and CDR2: SNHLY, FYNNEI. The CDR3 sequence: CASSEGTSGVNEQFF. CDR3 DNA: TGTGCCAGCAGTGAAGGGACTAGCGGGGTTAATGAGCAGTTCTTC.

As concerns this clone: This likely comes from a read error, as the CDR3 has no conserved phenylalanine or tryptophan at its end. The limits of the CDR3 on the DNA are not certain, so only TCRdb's listed CDR3 is given. V and J are TRBV11-2 and TRBJ1-2; the table gives TRBD1 as D, unverified against the DNA. Germline-derived CDR1 and CDR2 are SGHAT and FQNNGV. The CDR3 is made up of 13 amino acids, end residues included. CDR3 in amino acids: CASSLDVRTGTTL.

The gene calls are TRBV15 and TRBJ2-1, with D uncertain. The V and J ends lost 0 bases and 10 bases respectively, with 13 bases between them. The CDR3 is 14 amino acids. Germline V gene data show CDR1 as LNHNV and CDR2 as YYDKDF (reference sequence). The CDR3 spells CATSRDPRANEQFF. The CDR3 DNA reads TGTGCCACCAGCAGAGATCCGCGAGCGAACGAGCAGTTCTTC.

The gene calls are TRBV5-1 and TRBJ1-4; D call uncertain. V was pared by 6 bases and J by 10 bases, with 19 bases between. Germline V gives CDR1 SGHRS, CDR2 YFSETQ. The CDR3 is 14 amino acids. Written as DNA, the CDR3 is TGCGCCAGCACCTACCGGGCCGGGGATGGAAAACTGTTTTTT. Residues: CASTYRAGDGKLFF.

The chain is built from TRBV19 and TRBJ2-2; D is ambiguous. Germline V gene sequence: CDR1 LNHDA, CDR2 SQIVND (reference sequence). The CDR3 length is 18 residues. V lost 4 bases to trimming and J lost 1 base, with 19 bases between them. The CDR3 loop is CASSTPNYQPLNTGELFF. CDR3 coding DNA: TGTGCCAGTAGTACGCCAAACTATCAACCTTTGAACACCGGGGAGCTGTTTTTT.

This clone was counted a few times. The gene calls are TRBV10-2 and TRBJ2-3; the D is unclear. The CDR3 sequence is 12 residues long. Germline assignment: CDR1 WSHSY and CDR2 SAAADI. V was trimmed by 3 bases and J by 2 bases, leaving 3 bases between them. The CDR3 protein is CASSDYTDTQYF. CDR3 nucleotides: TGCGCCAGCAGTGACTACACAGATACGCAGTATTTT.

This clone was found a few times. The chain joins TRBV7-2 to TRBJ1-1; D is possibly TRBD1 (6 bases). Germline V gene sequence: CDR1 SGHTA, CDR2 FQGNSA. V lost 2 bases and J lost 1, with 8 bases in between. CDR3 length: 14 amino acids. Written as DNA, the CDR3 is TGTGCCAGCAGCTTATTGGGACAGAACACTGAAGCTTTCTTT. This codes for CASSLLGQNTEAFF.